This record concerns one T cell receptor beta chain sequence. This sample is drawn from a study of blood T cell repertoires in COVID-19. Turning to the study itself: Sites in the United States, Italy and Spain provided acute and convalescent COVID-19 samples.

CDR1 and CDR2 from the germline V gene are KGHDR and SFDVKD. The CDR3 sequence is 13 residues long. The trim removed 10 bases at V and 3 bases at J, leaving 2 bases unmatched. TCRdb keeps only in-frame clones here, not all; method: immunoSEQ multiplex PCR. The sample yields about 240,000 clones, 86% seen once. The sequence was collected from a man older than 75 with acute or convalescent COVID-19. The sequenced sample was peripheral blood. The chain recombines TRBV24-1 with TRBJ2-7, with 13 bases that match TRBD2. This chain's CDR3 is CATGLAGVYEQYF. The CDR3 DNA sequence: TGTGCCACTGGACTAGCGGGAGTCTACGAGCAGTACTTC.